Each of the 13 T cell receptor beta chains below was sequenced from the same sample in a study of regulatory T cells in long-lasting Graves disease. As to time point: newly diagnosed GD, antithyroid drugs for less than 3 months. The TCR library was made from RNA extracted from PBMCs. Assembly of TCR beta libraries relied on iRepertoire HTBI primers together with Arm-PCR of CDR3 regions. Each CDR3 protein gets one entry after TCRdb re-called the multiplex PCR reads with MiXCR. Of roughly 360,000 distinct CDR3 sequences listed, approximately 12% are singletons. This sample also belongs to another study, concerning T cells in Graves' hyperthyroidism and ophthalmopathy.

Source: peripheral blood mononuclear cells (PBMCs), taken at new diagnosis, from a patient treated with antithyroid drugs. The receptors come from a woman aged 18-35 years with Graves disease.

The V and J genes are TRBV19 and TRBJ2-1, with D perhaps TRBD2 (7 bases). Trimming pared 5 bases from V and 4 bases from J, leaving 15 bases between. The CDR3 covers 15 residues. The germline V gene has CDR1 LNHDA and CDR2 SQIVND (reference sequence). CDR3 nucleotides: TGTGCCAGTAGTCCCCAAGCGGGGACATACAATGAGCAGTTCTTC. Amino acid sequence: CASSPQAGTYNEQFF. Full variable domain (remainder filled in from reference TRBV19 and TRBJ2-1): DGGITQSPKYLFRKEGQNVTLSCEQNLNHDAMYWYRQDPGQGLRLIYYSQIVNDFQKGDIAEGYSVSREKKESFPLTVTSAQKNPTAFYLCASSPQAGTYNEQFFGPGTRLTVL.

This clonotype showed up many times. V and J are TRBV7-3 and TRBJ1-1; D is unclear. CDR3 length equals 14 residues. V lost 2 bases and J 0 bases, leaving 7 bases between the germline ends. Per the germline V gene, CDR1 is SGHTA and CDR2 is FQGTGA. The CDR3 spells CASSLGSLNTEAFF. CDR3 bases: TGTGCCAGCAGCTTAGGTAGTCTGAACACTGAAGCTTTCTTT.

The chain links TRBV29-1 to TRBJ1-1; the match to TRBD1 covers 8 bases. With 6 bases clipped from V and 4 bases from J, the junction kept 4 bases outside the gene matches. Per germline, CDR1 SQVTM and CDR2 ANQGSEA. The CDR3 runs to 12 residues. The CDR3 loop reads CSVDRDGTEAFF. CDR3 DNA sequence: TGCAGCGTGGACAGGGATGGCACTGAAGCTTTCTTT.

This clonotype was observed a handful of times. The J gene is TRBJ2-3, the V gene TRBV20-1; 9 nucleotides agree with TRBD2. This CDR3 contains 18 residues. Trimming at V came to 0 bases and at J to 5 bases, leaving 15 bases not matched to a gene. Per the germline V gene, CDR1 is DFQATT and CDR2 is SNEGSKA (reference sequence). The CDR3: CSARDRLISGGLGDTQYF. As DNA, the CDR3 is TGCAGTGCTAGAGATCGGCTCATTAGCGGGGGTTTGGGAGATACGCAGTATTTT.

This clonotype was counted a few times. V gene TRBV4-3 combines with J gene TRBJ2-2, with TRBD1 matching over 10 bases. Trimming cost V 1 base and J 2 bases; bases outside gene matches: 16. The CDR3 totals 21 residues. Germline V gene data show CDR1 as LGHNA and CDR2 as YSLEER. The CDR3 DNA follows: TGCGCCAGCAGCCAAGTACCCCCGGGACAGGGGAAGGGTAATAACACCGGGGAGCTGTTTTTT. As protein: CASSQVPPGQGKGNNTGELFF.

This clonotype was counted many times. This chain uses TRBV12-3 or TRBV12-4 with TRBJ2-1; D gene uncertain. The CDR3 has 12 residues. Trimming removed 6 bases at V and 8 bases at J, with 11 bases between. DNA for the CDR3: TGTGCCAGCAGCATGCCCTGGGATGAGCAGTTCTTC. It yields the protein CASSMPWDEQFF.

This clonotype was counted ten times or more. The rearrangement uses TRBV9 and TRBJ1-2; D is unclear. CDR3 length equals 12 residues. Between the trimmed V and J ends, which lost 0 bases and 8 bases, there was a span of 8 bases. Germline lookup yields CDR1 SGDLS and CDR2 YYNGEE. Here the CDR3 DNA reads TGTGCCAGCAGCGTAGAGGCCCGCGGCTACACCTTC. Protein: CASSVEARGYTF.

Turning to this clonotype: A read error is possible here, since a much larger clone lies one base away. CDR3 in DNA: TGTGCCGGCAGCCCGCAGCTAACAGAGGGCAATGAGCAGTTCTTC. This codes for CAGSPQLTEGNEQFF. The chain carries TRBV7-9 and TRBJ2-1, with a tentative D call TRBD2 (5 bases). Germline loops: CDR1 SEHNR, CDR2 FQNEAQ (reference sequence). There are 15 residues in the CDR3.

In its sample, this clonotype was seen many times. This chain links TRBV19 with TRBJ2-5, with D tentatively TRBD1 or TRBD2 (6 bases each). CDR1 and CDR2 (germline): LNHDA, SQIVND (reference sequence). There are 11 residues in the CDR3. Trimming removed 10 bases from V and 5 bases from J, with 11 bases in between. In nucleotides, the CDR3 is TGTGCCACAAGAGGGGGGGAGACCCAGTACTTC. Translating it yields CATRGGETQYF.

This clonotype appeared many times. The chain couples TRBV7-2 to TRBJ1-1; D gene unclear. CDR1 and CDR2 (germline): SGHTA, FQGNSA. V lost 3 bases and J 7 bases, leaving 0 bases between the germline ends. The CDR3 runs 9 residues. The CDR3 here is CASSFEAFF. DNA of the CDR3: TGTGCCAGCAGCTTTGAAGCTTTCTTT.

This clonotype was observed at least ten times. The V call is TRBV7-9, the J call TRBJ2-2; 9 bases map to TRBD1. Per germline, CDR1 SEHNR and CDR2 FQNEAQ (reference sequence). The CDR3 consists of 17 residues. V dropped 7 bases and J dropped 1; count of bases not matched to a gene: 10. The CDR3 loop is CASNPRTGALNTGELFF. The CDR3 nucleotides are TGTGCCAGCAACCCTCGGACAGGGGCCTTGAACACCGGGGAGCTGTTTTTT.

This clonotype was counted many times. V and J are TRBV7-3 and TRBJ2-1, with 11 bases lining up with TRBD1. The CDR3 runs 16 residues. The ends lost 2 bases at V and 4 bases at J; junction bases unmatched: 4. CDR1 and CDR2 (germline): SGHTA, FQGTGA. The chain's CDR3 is CASSLQGQGAYNEQFF. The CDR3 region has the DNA TGTGCCAGCAGCTTACAAGGACAGGGGGCTTACAATGAGCAGTTCTTC.

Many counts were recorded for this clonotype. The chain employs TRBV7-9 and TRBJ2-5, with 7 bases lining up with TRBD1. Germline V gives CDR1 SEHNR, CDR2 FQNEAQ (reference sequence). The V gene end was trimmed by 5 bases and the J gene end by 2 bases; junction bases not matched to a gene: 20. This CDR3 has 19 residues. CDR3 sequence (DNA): TGTGCCAGCAGCCCGAATCCTACTCATTACAGGGGCCGACAAGAGACCCAGTACTTC. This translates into CASSPNPTHYRGRQETQYF.